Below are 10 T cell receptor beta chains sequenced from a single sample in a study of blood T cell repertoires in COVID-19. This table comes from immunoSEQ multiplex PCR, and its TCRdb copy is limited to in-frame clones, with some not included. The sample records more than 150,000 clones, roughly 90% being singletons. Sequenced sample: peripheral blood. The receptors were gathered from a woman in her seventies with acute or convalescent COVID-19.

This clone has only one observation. CDR3 DNA sequence: TGTGCCACCCAATTAGGGGGAAGCTATGGCTACACCTTC. This codes for CATQLGGSYGYTF. The rearrangement joins TRBV24-1 to TRBJ1-2; a weak D match, TRBD1 (6 bases). The CDR3 runs 13 residues. CDR1 KGHDR and CDR2 SFDVKD come from the germline V gene. Trimming took off 9 bases at V and 4 bases at J, with 14 bases between the two ends.

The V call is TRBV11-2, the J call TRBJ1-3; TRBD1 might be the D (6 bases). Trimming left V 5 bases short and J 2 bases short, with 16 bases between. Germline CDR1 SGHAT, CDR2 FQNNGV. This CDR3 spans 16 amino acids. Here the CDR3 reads CASSPSTGATGNTIYF. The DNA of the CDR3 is TGTGCCAGCAGCCCCTCGACAGGAGCAACTGGAAACACCATATATTTT. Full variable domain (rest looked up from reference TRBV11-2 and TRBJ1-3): EAGVAQSPRYKIIEKRQSVAFWCNPISGHATLYWYQQILGQGPKLLIQFQNNGVVDDSQLPKDRFSAERLKGVDSTLKIQPAKLEDSAVYLCASSPSTGATGNTIYFGEGSWLTVV.

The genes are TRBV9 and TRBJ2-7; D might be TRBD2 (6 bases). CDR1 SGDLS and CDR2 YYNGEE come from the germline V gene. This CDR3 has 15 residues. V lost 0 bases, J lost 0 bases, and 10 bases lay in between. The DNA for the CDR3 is TGTGCCAGCAGCGTAGGGGGGAGGAGCTCCTACGAGCAGTACTTC. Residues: CASSVGGRSSYEQYF.

CDR3 sequence: CASSQHPGTGGNQPQHF. For the CDR3, the DNA is TGTGCCAGCAGCCAACATCCCGGGACAGGGGGGAATCAGCCCCAGCATTTT. The chain is built from TRBV4-2 and TRBJ1-5, with TRBD1 matching 11 bases. This CDR3 has 17 amino acids. Germline V gene sequence: CDR1 LGHNA, CDR2 YNFKEQ. Trimming at V came to 2 bases and at J to 4 bases, leaving 7 bases not matched to a gene.

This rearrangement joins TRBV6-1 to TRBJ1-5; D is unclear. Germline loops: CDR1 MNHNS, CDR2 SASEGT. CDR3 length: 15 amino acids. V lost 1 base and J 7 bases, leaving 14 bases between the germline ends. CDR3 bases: TGTGCCAGCAGTGAAGATCCAGGTCCGAGACAGCCCCAGCATTTT. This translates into CASSEDPGPRQPQHF.

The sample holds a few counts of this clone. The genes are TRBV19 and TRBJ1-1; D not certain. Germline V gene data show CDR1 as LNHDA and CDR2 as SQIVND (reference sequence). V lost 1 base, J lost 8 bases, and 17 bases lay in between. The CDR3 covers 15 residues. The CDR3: CASSIGSGDQAEAFF. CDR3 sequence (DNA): TGTGCCAGTAGTATAGGTTCAGGTGATCAGGCAGAAGCTTTCTTT.

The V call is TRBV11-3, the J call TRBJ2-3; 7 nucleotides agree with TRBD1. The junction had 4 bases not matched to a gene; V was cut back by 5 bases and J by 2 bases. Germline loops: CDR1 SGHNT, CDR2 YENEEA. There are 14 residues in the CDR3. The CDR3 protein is CASSRGQVTDTQYF. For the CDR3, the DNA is TGTGCCAGCAGCCGAGGACAGGTCACAGATACGCAGTATTTT.

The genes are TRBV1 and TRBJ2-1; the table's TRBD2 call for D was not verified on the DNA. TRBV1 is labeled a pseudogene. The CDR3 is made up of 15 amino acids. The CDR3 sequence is CTSRDAGDTYNEQFF. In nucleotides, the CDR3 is TGCACCAGCCGCGATGCGGGAGACACTTACAATGAGCAGTTCTTC.

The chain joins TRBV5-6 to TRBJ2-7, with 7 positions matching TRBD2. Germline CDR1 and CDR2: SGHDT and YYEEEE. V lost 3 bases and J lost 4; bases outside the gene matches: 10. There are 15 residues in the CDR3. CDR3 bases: TGTGCCAGCAGCTCTAAGACTAGCACGACGTACGAGCAGTACTTC. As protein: CASSSKTSTTYEQYF. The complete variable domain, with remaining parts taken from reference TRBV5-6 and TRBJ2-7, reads DAGVTQSPTHLIKTRGQQVTLRCSPKSGHDTVSWYQQALGQGPQFIFQYYEEEERQRGNFPDRFSGHQFPNYSSELNVNALLLGDSALYLCASSSKTSTTYEQYFGPGTRLTVT.

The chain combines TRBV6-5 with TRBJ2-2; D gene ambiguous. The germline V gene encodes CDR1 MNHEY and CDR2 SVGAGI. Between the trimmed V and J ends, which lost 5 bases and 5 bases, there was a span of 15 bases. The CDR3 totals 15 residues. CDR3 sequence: CASSLQALGTGELFF. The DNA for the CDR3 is TGTGCCAGCAGTCTCCAGGCTTTAGGAACCGGGGAGCTGTTTTTT.